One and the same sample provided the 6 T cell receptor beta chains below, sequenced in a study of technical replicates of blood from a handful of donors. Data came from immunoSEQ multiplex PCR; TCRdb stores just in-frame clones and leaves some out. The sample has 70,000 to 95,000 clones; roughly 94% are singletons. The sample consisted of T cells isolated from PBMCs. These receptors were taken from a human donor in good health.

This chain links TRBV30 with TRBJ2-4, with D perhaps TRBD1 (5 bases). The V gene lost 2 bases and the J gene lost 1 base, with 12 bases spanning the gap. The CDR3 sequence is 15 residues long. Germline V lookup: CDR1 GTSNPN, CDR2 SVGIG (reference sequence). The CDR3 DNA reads TGTGCCTGGAGTTCTAAGTCAGGGGCCAAAAACATTCAGTACTTC. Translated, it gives CAWSSKSGAKNIQYF.

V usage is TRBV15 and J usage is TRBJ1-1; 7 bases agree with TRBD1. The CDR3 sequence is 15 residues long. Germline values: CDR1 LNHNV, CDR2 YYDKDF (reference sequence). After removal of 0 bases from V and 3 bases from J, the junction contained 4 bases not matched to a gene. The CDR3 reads CATSRDRRGHTEAFF. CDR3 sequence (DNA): TGTGCCACCAGCAGAGATCGTAGGGGGCACACTGAAGCTTTCTTT.

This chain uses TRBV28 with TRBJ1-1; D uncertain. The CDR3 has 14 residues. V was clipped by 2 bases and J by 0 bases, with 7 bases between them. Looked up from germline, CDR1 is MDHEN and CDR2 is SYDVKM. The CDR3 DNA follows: TGTGCCAGCAGTTTACCCTTAATGAACACTGAAGCTTTCTTT. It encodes CASSLPLMNTEAFF.

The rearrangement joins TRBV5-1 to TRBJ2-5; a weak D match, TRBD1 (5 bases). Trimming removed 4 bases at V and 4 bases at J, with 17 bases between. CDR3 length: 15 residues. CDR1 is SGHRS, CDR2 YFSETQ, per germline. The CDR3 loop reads CASSPLDSRIETQYF. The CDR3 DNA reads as TGCGCCAGCAGCCCTCTAGACAGTCGTATAGAGACCCAGTACTTC.

The CDR3 loop reads CASGSRGGSGETQYF. The DNA of the CDR3 is TGTGCTAGTGGTTCAAGGGGCGGTAGTGGTGAGACCCAGTACTTC. The rearrangement uses TRBV12-5 and TRBJ2-5; the D gene is possibly TRBD1 (5 bases). CDR1 and CDR2 (germline): LGHNT, FRNRAP. The CDR3 is 15 residues long. With 4 bases removed from V and 5 bases from J, the gap between germline ends came to 17 bases.

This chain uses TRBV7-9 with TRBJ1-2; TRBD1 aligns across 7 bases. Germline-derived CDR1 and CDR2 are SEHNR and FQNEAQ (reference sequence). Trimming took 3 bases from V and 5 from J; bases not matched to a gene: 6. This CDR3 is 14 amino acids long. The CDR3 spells CASSFRDSEYGYTF. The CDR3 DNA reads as TGTGCCAGCAGCTTCCGGGACAGCGAATATGGCTACACCTTC.